This record concerns one TCR beta chain sequence. What it recognizes is unknown. Patients chosen for sequencing had shown CD8+CD57+ cell expansion by flow cytometry. Untreated patients provided the blood samples, with no therapy given before sampling. The sample originates from a study of CD8+CD57+ T cells in acquired aplastic anemia. Study-wide context: On average, sorted CD4+ and CD8+ cells gave 3 to 3.5 ug of DNA.

General study results and limits: Both patients and controls carried the same twenty-nine CD8+ CDR3 sequences.

Trimming removed 4 bases from V and 5 bases from J, with 12 bases in between. CDR1 DFQATT and CDR2 SNEGSKA come from the germline V gene (reference sequence). The CDR3 has 13 residues. Both TCR beta VDJ combination and CDR3 sequence profiling were carried out. Genomic DNA was the template for this profiling. MiXCR, applied by TCRdb to the reads, yields one record per CDR3 protein. The repertoire has about 40,000 distinct CDR3 sequences, roughly 69% of them found once; the top ten carry 50% to 65%. The receptor's source is a human donor with aplastic anemia. This rearrangement joins TRBV20-1 to TRBJ2-1; D remains ambiguous. Material for sequencing was sorted CD4+, CD8+, or CD8+CD57+ T cells (not recorded which) from PBMCs. This CDR3 is CSAIPPRNNEQFF. CDR3 in DNA: TGCAGTGCTATCCCACCTAGGAACAATGAGCAGTTCTTC.